This T cell receptor (beta chain) appears in the sequencing data of a study of response to subunit inactivated influenza vaccine. TCRdb used MiXCR to reprocess the RT-PCR reads, holding one entry per CDR3 protein. The profile shows under 800,000 distinct CDR3 sequences, about 15% of them singletons. Study results and limitations: Each seasonal influenza vaccination, the authors suggested, recruits few new T cells.

Deletions cut 1 base from V and 0 bases from J, with 16 bases between. Germline V gene sequence: CDR1 DFQATT, CDR2 SNEGSKA (reference sequence). This CDR3 contains 17 residues. Turning to this clonotype: Its antigen is as yet unknown.

The V gene is TRBV20-1, the J gene TRBJ2-1, with D possibly being TRBD2 (5 bases). Sequenced here: PBMCs from blood, sampled around 15 days before vaccination. The source of this sequence is a man aged 45-60 years who received an inactivated influenza vaccine. The CDR3 region has the DNA TGCAGTGCTAGAGCGATCGGACTTCAGAGCTCCTACAATGAGCAGTTCTTC. It is translated as CSARAIGLQSSYNEQFF.